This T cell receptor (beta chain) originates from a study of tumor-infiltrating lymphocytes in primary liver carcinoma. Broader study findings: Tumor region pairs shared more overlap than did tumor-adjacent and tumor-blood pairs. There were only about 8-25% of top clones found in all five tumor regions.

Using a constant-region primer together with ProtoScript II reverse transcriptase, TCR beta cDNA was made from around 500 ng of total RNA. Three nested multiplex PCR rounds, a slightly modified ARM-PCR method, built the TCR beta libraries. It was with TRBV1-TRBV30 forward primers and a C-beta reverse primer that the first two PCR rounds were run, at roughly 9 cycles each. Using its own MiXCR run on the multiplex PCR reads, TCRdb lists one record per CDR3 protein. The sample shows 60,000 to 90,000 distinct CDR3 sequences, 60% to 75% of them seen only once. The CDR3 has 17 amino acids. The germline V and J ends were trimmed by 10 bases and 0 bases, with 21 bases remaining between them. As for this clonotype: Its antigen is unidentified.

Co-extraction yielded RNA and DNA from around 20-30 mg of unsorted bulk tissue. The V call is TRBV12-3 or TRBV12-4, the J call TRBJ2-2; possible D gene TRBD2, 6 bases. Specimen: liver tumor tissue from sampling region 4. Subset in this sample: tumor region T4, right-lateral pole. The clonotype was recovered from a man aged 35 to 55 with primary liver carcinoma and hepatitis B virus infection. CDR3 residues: CANTHPHGTPNTGELFF. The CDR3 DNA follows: TGTGCCAACACCCACCCCCACGGGACTCCGAACACCGGGGAGCTGTTTTTT.